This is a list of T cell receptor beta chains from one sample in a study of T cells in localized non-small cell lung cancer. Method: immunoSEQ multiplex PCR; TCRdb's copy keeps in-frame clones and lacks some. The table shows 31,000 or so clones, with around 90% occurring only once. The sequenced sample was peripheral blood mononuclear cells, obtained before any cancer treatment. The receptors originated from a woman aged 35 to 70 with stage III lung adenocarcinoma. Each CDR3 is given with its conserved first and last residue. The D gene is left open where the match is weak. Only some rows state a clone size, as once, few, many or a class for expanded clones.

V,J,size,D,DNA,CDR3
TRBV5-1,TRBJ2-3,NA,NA,TGCGCCAGCAGCCCCGTGGAGGGAAGGGGTACGCAGTATTTT,CASSPVEGRGTQYF
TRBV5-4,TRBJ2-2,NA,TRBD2,TGTGCCAGCAGCTCTTCTAGCGGGGGCGCCGTAGACACCGGGGAGCTGTTTTTT,CASSSSSGGAVDTGELFF
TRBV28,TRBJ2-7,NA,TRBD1,TGTGCCAGCATCCAGGGTTGGACAGGGACCTACGAGCAGTACTTC,CASIQGWTGTYEQYF
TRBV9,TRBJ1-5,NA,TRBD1,TGTGCCAGCAGCGCAGGGGGCGGGGGCCCCTATAGCAATCAGCCCCAGCATTTT,CASSAGGGGPYSNQPQHF
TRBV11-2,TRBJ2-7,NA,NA,TGTGCCAGCAGCCGTCTGGGAGGCGAGCAGTACTTC,CASSRLGGEQYF
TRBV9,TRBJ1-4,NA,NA,TGTGCCAGCAGCCCCAGGGAGGGGCATGAAAAACTGTTTTTT,CASSPREGHEKLFF
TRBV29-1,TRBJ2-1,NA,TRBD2,TGCAGCGTTGGGACTAGCGCGAACAATGAGCAGTTCTTC,CSVGTSANNEQFF
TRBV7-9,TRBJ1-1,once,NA,TGTGCCAGCAGCCCACAAACAGGGTCGGGAACTGAAGCTTTCTTT,CASSPQTGSGTEAFF
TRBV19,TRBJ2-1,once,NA,TGTGCCAGTAGTCTCGGGACCGAATACAATGAGCAGTTCTTC,CASSLGTEYNEQFF
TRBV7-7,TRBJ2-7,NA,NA,TGTGCCAGCAGCTTGGCCTCAGCCCACGAGCAGTACTTC,CASSLASAHEQYF
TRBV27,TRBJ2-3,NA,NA,TGTGCCAGCAGTGTCGGGGGCGCAGGAGATACGCAGTATTTT,CASSVGGAGDTQYF
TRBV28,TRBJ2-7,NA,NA,TGTGCCAGCAGTTCGGGGTCTGCCGGTAGACTCTACGAGCAGTACTTC,CASSSGSAGRLYEQYF
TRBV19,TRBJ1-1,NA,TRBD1,TGTGCCAGTAGTATTACAGGGGGCGGAAAGACTGAAGCTTTCTTT,CASSITGGGKTEAFF
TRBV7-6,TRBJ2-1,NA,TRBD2,TGTGCCAGCAGCTTAGGGGCTAGCGGCAACAATGAGCAGTTCTTC,CASSLGASGNNEQFF
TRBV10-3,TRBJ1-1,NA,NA,TGTGCCATCAGTGAGTCTACAGCCACTGAAGCTTTCTTT,CAISESTATEAFF
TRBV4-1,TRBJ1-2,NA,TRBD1,TGCGCCAGCAGCCGGCGGACAGGGACTAACTATGGCTACACCTTC,CASSRRTGTNYGYTF
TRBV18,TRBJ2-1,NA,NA,TGTGCCAGCTCACCGCGGGGCAGCCGCCACAATGAGCAGTTCTTC,CASSPRGSRHNEQFF
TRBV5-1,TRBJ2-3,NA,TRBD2,TGCGCCAGCAGGTCCACACCGGGGGGGATTCTATTTAGCACAGATACGCAGTATTTT,CASRSTPGGILFSTDTQYF
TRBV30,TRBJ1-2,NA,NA,TGTGCCTGGAGTCTAACAGGGAACTATGGCTACACCTTC,CAWSLTGNYGYTF
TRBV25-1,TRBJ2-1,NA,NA,TGTGCCAGCAGTGAATTAGGGGGGCCCCCTTACAATGAGCAGTTCTTC,CASSELGGPPYNEQFF
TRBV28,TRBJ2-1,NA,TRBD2,TGTGCCAGCCGGACTAGCGGGAGTCCCAATGAGCAGTTCTTC,CASRTSGSPNEQFF
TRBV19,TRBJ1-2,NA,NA,TGTGCCAGTAGCATACGGGTTTTTGACTATGGCTACACCTTC,CASSIRVFDYGYTF
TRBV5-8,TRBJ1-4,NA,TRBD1,TGTGCCAGCAGTTACCGGGGACAGCCGAATGAAAAACTGTTTTTT,CASSYRGQPNEKLFF
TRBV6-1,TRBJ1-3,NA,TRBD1,TGTGCCAGCAGTGAAGGGACAGGGGCTCCCAACACCATATATTTT,CASSEGTGAPNTIYF
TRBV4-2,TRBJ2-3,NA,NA,TGTGCCAGCAGCCAGCCGGGACGGGGCACAGATACGCAGTATTTT,CASSQPGRGTDTQYF
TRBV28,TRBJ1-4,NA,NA,TGTGCCATCCACAAGGGGGATGGTGAAAAACTGTTTTTT,CAIHKGDGEKLFF
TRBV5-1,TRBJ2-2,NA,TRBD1,TGCGCCAGCAGCGTTTATACAGGGGACACCGGGGAGCTGTTTTTT,CASSVYTGDTGELFF
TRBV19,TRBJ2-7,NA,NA,TGTGCCAGTAGTATACGTCGGGACGGAGCCTACGAGCAGTACTTC,CASSIRRDGAYEQYF
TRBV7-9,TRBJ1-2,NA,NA,TGTGCCAGCAGCTTAGGGGCTTATGGCTACACCTTC,CASSLGAYGYTF
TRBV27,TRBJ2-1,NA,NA,TGTGCCAGCAGAGGTAATAGGCGCGGGTTTCGCGATGAGCAGTTCTTC,CASRGNRRGFRDEQFF
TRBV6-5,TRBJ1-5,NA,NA,TGTGCCAGCAAGGGCAGTGGACAGCCCCAGCATTTT,CASKGSGQPQHF
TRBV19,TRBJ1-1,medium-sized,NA,TGTGCCAGTGGGATGGGATGGGATGGAGCTTTCTTT,CASGMGWDGAFF
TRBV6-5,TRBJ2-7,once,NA,TGTGCCAGCACCCTTTTCGGGGAGCAGTACTTC,CASTLFGEQYF
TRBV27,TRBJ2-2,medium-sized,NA,TGTGCCAGCAGCCACGGGACACCGAACACCGGGGAGCTGTTTTTT,CASSHGTPNTGELFF
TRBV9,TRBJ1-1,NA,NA,TGTGCCAGCACCCGCGGCTTGAGGGGGGGGAACACTGAAGCTTTCTTT,CASTRGLRGGNTEAFF
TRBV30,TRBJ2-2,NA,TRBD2,TGTGCCTGGACGGGCGGGAGAGACACCGGGGAGCTGTTTTTT,CAWTGGRDTGELFF
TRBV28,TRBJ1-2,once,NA,TGTGCCAGCAGTTTACTATACAGCCGCTACACCTTC,CASSLLYSRYTF
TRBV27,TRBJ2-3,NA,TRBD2,TGTGCCAGCAGTTTCCCCGGGAGGACAGATACGCAGTATTTT,CASSFPGRTDTQYF
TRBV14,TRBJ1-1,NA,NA,TGTGCCAGCAGCCAAGTTCGAGGACAGCGGGCTGAAGCTTTCTTT,CASSQVRGQRAEAFF
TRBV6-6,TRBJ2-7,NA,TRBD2,TGTGCCAGCAGCCCGGGGGGACTTTCCTACGAGCAGTACTTC,CASSPGGLSYEQYF
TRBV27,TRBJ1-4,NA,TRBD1,TGTGCCAGCAGAAAGACAGGGGGCGAAGAAAAACTGTTTTTT,CASRKTGGEEKLFF
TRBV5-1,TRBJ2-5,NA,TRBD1,TGCGCCAGCAGCCCCCTCCAGACAGGGGAGACCCAGTACTTC,CASSPLQTGETQYF
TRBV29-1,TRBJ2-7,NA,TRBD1,TGCAGCGTTGAGAAGGGACAGGGGGCGGGCGAGCAGTACTTC,CSVEKGQGAGEQYF
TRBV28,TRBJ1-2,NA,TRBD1,TGTGCCAGCAGTCCCCCCCACTTGGGACAGGCTCCCTATGGCTACACCTTC,CASSPPHLGQAPYGYTF
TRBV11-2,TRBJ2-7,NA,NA,TGTGCCAGCAGCTTAGGGGCGGGTGGTTACGAGCAGTACTTC,CASSLGAGGYEQYF